Shown below are 27 T cell receptor beta chains from a single sample sequenced in a study of T cells expressing NK-cell markers. For each CDR3 protein, TCRdb gives one entry from its re-call of the 5' RACE reads, without DNA. The data show some 120,000 distinct CDR3 sequences, and the top ten clones hold 15% to 20%. Sequences were obtained from blood T cells: a sorted CD56 or NKG2C T cell subset, CD4+ or CD8+ T cells, or bulk PBMC T cells (not recorded which). The receptors here all came from a woman aged 18 to 75 in good health.

J is TRBJ2-3 and V is TRBV6-5; TCRdb reports TRBD2, a call that lacks DNA to check it against. This CDR3 is built from 11 residues. The germline V gene has CDR1 MNHEY and CDR2 SVGAGI. This CDR3 is CASSIGGDQYF.

This chain connects TRBV29-1 to TRBJ2-2; TCRdb's assignment of TRBD1 cannot be checked, as there is no DNA. CDR1 is SQVTM and CDR2 is ANQGSEA in the germline V gene. The CDR3 has 14 amino acids. The CDR3: CSVVRDGGTGELFF.

This sequence joins TRBV19 and TRBJ2-3; TCRdb picks TRBD2, but there is no DNA to check that call. Germline CDR1 is LNHDA and CDR2 is SQIVND (reference sequence). The CDR3 totals 18 residues. CDR3 loop: CASSIEAGGLAGADTQYF.

This chain uses TRBV12-3 or TRBV12-4 with TRBJ2-5; TCRdb lists TRBD1, though no DNA is available to test this call. The CDR3 has 13 residues. CDR3 region: CASWDRRQETQYF.

The chain uses TRBV12-3 or TRBV12-4 and TRBJ2-3. CDR3 length: 11 amino acids. The CDR3 here is CASSDTDTQYF.

The rearrangement links TRBV7-6 to TRBJ2-3; TCRdb's D call of TRBD2 is untestable without DNA. CDR3 length: 15 amino acids. Germline V CDR1 and CDR2: SGHVS, FNYEAQ. CDR3 sequence: CASSLDQRGTDTQYF. Full variable domain (remainder filled in from reference TRBV7-6 and TRBJ2-3): GAGVSQSPRYKVTKRGQDVALRCDPISGHVSLYWYRQALGQGPEFLTYFNYEAQQDKSGLPNDRFSAERPEGSISTLTIQRTEQRDSAMYRCASSLDQRGTDTQYFGPGTRLTVL.

The CDR3 protein is CAVHGGTGELFF. The gene calls are TRBV19 and TRBJ2-2; with no DNA, the TCRdb D assignment of TRBD1 cannot be verified. Germline CDR1 and CDR2: LNHDA and SQIVND (reference sequence). The CDR3 sequence is 12 residues long.

The J gene is TRBJ2-5, the V gene TRBV7-9; the TCRdb call, TRBD1, lacks DNA for checking. Germline assignment: CDR1 SEHNR and CDR2 FQNEAQ (reference sequence). The CDR3 is 14 amino acids. The CDR3 spells CASSHTGGWETQYF.

The chain couples TRBV12-3 or TRBV12-4 to TRBJ2-1. The CDR3 consists of 15 residues. The CDR3 is CASNGEGSSYNEQFF.

CDR3 amino acids: CASSQSWTTGELFF. The chain couples TRBV4-3 to TRBJ2-2. From germline, CDR1 is LGHNA and CDR2 YSLEER. CDR3 length equals 14 residues.

The chain joins TRBV4-3 to TRBJ2-7; TCRdb calls TRBD1, which cannot be checked without DNA. Looked up from germline, CDR1 is LGHNA and CDR2 is YSLEER. The CDR3 contains 15 residues. This chain's CDR3 is CASSQGGTATYEQYF.

The J gene is TRBJ2-3, the V gene TRBV6-2 or TRBV6-3; TCRdb designates TRBD1, a call that cannot be tested without DNA. The CDR3 covers 14 residues. CDR1 is MNHEY and CDR2 is SVGEGT in the germline V gene. This CDR3 reads CASRGGTLTDTQYF.

The chain recombines TRBV6-2 or TRBV6-3 with TRBJ2-7; TCRdb selects TRBD2, and the lack of DNA leaves this call unchecked. Germline V gives CDR1 MNHEY, CDR2 SVGEGT. The CDR3 has 13 amino acids. The CDR3 spells CASSYAGGYEQYF.

The gene calls are TRBV12-3 or TRBV12-4 and TRBJ2-3; the D gene TCRdb calls, TRBD1, cannot be checked with no DNA. The CDR3 has 14 amino acids. CDR3 region: CASSEPGPRDTQYF.

J is TRBJ2-3 and V is TRBV20-1; the D call from TCRdb, TRBD2, cannot be confirmed without DNA. The CDR3 contains 15 residues. Germline V CDR1 and CDR2: DFQATT, SNEGSKA (reference sequence). CDR3 sequence: CSARDFAGGRDTQYF.

The V and J genes are TRBV7-2 and TRBJ2-3; TCRdb calls TRBD2, which cannot be checked without DNA. The germline CDR1 and CDR2 sequences are SGHTA and FQGNSA. The length of the CDR3 is 17 residues. CDR3 protein: CASSPREIAGISDTQYF.

J is TRBJ2-1 and V is TRBV29-1; with no DNA, the TCRdb D assignment of TRBD1 cannot be verified. The CDR3 sequence is 11 residues long. Germline CDR1 and CDR2: SQVTM and ANQGSEA. The CDR3 spells CSVTPGGLRFF.

The chain employs TRBV19 and TRBJ1-1. The CDR3 is 12 amino acids. In germline, CDR1 is LNHDA, CDR2 SQIVND (reference sequence). The CDR3 sequence: CASKTGWAEAFF.

The chain links TRBV20-1 to TRBJ1-2. This CDR3 has 13 residues. Germline assignment: CDR1 DFQATT and CDR2 SNEGSKA (reference sequence). The CDR3 here is CSASPVTNYGYTF.

This chain connects TRBV15 to TRBJ2-1; lacking DNA, the TRBD1 call made by TCRdb goes unchecked. CDR3 length: 16 amino acids. In germline, CDR1 is LNHNV, CDR2 YYDKDF (reference sequence). The CDR3 loop is CATSRDPGTGNNEQFF.

This chain joins TRBV20-1 and TRBJ2-1; TCRdb lists TRBD2, though no DNA is available to test this call. CDR1 is DFQATT and CDR2 is SNEGSKA in the germline V gene (reference sequence). The CDR3 has 14 residues. This chain's CDR3 is CSAPTSGWRNEQFF.

The V call is TRBV30, the J call TRBJ2-3; TCRdb's D gene call, TRBD1, goes unchecked for lack of DNA. Per germline, CDR1 GTSNPN and CDR2 SVGIG (reference sequence). The CDR3 loop spans 14 amino acids. The chain's CDR3 is CAWIEGGLTDTQYF.

The chain carries TRBV7-2 and TRBJ2-2; TCRdb selects TRBD1, and the lack of DNA leaves this call unchecked. CDR3 length equals 16 residues. Germline V gives CDR1 SGHTA, CDR2 FQGNSA. CDR3: CASSLWGPRGTGELFF.

The chain uses TRBV4-3 and TRBJ1-2; TCRdb indicates TRBD1, and absent DNA this call remains unverified. In germline, CDR1 is LGHNA, CDR2 YSLEER. The CDR3 contains 15 residues. CDR3 sequence: CASSQTDTANYGYTF.

This rearrangement joins TRBV7-9 to TRBJ2-5; TCRdb indicates TRBD2, and absent DNA this call remains unverified. Germline V gene lookup returns CDR1 SEHNR and CDR2 FQNEAQ (reference sequence). This CDR3 is built from 12 residues. The CDR3 sequence: CAPMAHQETQYF.

V and J are TRBV6-2 or TRBV6-3 and TRBJ2-2. From germline, CDR1 is MNHEY and CDR2 SVGEGT. This CDR3 contains 13 residues. The CDR3 sequence is CASNIMGTGELFF.

V usage is TRBV5-1 and J usage is TRBJ2-2. CDR1 is SGHRS and CDR2 is YFSETQ in the germline V gene. The CDR3 is made up of 13 amino acids. The CDR3: CASSADYTGELFF.